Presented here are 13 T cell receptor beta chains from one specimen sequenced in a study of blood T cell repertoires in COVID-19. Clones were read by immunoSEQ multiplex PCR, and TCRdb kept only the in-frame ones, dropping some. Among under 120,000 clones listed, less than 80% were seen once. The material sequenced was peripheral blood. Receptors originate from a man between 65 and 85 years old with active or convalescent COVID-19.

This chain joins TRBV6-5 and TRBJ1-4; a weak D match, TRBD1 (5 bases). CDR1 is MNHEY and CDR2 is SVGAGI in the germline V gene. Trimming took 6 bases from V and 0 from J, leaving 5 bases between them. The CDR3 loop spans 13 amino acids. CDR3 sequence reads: CASRDTTNEKLFF. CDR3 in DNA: TGTGCCAGCAGGGACACAACTAATGAAAAACTGTTTTTT.

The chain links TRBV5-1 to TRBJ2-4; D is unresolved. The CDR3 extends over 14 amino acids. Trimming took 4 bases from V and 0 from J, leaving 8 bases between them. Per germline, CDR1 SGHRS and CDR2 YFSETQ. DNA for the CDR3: TGCGCCAGCAGCCCCCTAATAGCCAAAAACATTCAGTACTTC. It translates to CASSPLIAKNIQYF.

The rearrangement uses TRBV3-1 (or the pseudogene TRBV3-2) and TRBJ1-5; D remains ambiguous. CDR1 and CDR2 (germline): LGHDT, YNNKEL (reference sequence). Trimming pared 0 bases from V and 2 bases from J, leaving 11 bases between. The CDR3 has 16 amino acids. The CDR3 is CASSQDDTLGNQPQHF. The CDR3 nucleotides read TGTGCCAGCAGCCAAGATGACACCTTGGGCAATCAGCCCCAGCATTTT.

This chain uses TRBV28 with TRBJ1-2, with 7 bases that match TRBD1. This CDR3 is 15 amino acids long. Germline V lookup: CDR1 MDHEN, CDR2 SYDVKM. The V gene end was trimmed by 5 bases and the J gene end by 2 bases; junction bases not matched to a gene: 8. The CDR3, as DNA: TGTGCCAGCAGTCCGCCTTTACAGGGGAACTATGGCTACACCTTC. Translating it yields CASSPPLQGNYGYTF.

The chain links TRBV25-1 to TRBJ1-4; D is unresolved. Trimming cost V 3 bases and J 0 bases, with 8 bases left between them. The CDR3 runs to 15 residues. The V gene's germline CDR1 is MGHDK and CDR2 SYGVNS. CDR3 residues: CASSDGFATNEKLFF. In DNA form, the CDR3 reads TGTGCCAGCAGTGACGGGTTTGCAACTAATGAAAAACTGTTTTTT.

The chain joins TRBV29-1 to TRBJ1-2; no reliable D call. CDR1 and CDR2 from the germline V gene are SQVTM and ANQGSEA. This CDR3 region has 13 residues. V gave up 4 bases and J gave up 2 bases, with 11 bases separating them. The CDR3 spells CSVVSGGNYGYTF. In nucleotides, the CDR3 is TGCAGCGTTGTTTCCGGCGGCAACTATGGCTACACCTTC. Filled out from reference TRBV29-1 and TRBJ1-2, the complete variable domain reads SAVISQKPSRDICQRGTSLTIQCQVDSQVTMMFWYRQQPGQSLTLIATANQGSEATYESGFVIDKFPISRPNLTFSTLTVSNMSPEDSSIYLCSVVSGGNYGYTFGSGTRLTVV.

CDR3 coding DNA: TGTGCTAGTGGACCGGGCAGGGGGAATAGAAACACTGAAGCTTTCTTT. It codes for CASGPGRGNRNTEAFF. This rearrangement joins TRBV12-5 to TRBJ1-1; 7 positions match TRBD1. Germline V gene sequence: CDR1 LGHNT, CDR2 FRNRAP. Losses at the gene ends were 6 bases for V and 2 bases for J; bases not matched to a gene: 12. The CDR3 runs 16 residues.

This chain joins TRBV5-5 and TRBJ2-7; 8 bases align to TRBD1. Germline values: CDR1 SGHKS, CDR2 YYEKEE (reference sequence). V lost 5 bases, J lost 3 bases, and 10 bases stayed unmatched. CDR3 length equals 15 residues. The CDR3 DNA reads TGTGCCAGCAGTTCCGGACAGGGTGAATACTACGAGCAGTACTTC. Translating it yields CASSSGQGEYYEQYF. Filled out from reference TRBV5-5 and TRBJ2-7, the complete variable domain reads DAGVTQSPTHLIKTRGQQVTLRCSPISGHKSVSWYQQVLGQGPQFIFQYYEKEERGRGNFPDRFSARQFPNYSSELNVNALLLGDSALYLCASSSGQGEYYEQYFGPGTRLTVT.

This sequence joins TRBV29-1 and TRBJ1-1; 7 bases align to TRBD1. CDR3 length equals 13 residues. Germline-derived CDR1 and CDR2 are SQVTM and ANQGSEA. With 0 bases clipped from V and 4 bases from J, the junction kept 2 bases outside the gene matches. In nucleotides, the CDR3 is TGCAGCGTTGAAGAGCACAGGGGCACTGAAGCTTTCTTT. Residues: CSVEEHRGTEAFF.

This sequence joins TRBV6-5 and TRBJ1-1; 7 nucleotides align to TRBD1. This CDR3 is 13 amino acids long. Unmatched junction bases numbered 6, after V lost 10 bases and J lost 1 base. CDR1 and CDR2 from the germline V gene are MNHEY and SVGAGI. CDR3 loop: CATTGVGNTEAFF. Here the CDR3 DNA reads TGTGCCACCACAGGGGTAGGGAACACTGAAGCTTTCTTT.

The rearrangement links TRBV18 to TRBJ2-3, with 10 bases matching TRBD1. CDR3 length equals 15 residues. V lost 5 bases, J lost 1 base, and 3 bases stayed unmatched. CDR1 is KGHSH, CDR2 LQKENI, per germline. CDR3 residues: CASSTGTGGTDTQYF. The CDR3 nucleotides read TGTGCCAGCTCAACCGGGACAGGGGGCACAGATACGCAGTATTTT.

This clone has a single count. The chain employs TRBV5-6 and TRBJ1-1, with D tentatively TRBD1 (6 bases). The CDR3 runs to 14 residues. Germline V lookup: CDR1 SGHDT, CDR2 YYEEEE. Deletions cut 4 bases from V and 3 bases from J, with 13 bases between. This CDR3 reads CASSPGQRYTEAFF. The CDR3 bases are TGTGCCAGCAGCCCCGGACAGCGATACACTGAAGCTTTCTTT.

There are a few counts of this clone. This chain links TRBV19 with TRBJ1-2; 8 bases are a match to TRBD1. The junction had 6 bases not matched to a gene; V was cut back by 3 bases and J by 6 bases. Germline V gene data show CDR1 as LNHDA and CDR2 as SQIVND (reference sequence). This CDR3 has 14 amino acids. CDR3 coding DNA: TGTGCCAGTAGTATCATCAGGGGGCAAGATGGCTACACCTTC. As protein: CASSIIRGQDGYTF. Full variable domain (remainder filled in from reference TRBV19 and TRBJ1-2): DGGITQSPKYLFRKEGQNVTLSCEQNLNHDAMYWYRQDPGQGLRLIYYSQIVNDFQKGDIAEGYSVSREKKESFPLTVTSAQKNPTAFYLCASSIIRGQDGYTFGSGTRLTVV.